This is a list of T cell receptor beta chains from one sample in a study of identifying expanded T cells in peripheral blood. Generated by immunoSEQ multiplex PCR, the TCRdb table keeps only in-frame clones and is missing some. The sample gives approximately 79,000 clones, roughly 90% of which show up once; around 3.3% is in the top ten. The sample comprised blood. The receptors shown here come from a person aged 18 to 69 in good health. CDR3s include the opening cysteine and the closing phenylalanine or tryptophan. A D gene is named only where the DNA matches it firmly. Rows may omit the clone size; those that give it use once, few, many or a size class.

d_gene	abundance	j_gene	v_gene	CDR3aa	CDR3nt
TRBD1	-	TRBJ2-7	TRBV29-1	CSVYAGTGFSYEQYF	TGCAGCGTTTACGCCGGGACAGGGTTCTCCTACGAGCAGTACTTC
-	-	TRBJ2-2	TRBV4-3	CASSQERAANTGELFF	TGCGCCAGCAGCCAAGAGAGGGCCGCGAACACCGGGGAGCTGTTTTTT
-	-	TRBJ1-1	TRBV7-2	CASSPGVGREAFF	TGTGCCAGCAGCCCGGGGGTAGGCAGGGAAGCTTTCTTT
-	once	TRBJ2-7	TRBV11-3	CASSLDSSYEQYF	TGTGCCAGCAGCTTAGACAGCTCCTACGAGCAGTACTTC
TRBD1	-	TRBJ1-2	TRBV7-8	CASSLSPTGPLINYGYTF	TGTGCCAGCAGCTTATCGCCGACAGGGCCTCTTATAAACTATGGCTACACCTTC
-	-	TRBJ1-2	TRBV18	CASSYGQITNYGYTF	TGTGCCAGCTCTTACGGACAGATTACTAACTATGGCTACACCTTC
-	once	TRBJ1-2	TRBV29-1	CSVVGWGYYGYTF	TGCAGCGTTGTGGGGTGGGGGTACTATGGCTACACCTTC
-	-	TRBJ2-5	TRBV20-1	CSASGSGTQYF	TGCAGTGCTAGTGGCTCAGGGACCCAGTACTTC
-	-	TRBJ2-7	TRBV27	CASSLQGGPYEQYF	TGTGCCAGCAGTTTACAGGGGGGTCCCTACGAGCAGTACTTC
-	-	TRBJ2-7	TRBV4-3	CASSQDPGDVGGEQYF	TGCGCCAGCAGCCAAGATCCGGGAGATGTTGGGGGCGAGCAGTACTTC
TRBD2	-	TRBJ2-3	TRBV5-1	CASSLDVAGADTQYF	TGCGCCAGCAGCTTGGATGTAGCGGGGGCAGATACGCAGTATTTT
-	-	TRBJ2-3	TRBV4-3	CASSQDSQRSITDTQYF	TGCGCCAGCAGCCAAGATTCGCAACGATCTATCACAGATACGCAGTATTTT
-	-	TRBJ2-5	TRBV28	CASRAPRAGETQYF	TGTGCCAGCAGGGCCCCACGAGCAGGCGAGACCCAGTACTTC
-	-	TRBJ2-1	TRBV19	CASSIKWANEQFF	TGTGCCAGTAGTATAAAGTGGGCCAATGAGCAGTTCTTC
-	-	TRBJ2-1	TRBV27	CASSCTRTWVCVQFF	TGTGCCAGCAGTTGTACACGAACTTGGGTGTGCGTGCAGTTCTTC
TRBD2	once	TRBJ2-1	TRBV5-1	CASISLPTSPYNEQFF	TGCGCCAGCATAAGTCTCCCGACTAGCCCCTACAATGAGCAGTTCTTC
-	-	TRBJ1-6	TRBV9	CASSVEFGGEPLHF	TGTGCCAGCAGCGTAGAATTTGGGGGGGAACCCCTCCACTTT
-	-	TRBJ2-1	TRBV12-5	CASGLVLGGEQFF	TGTGCTAGTGGTTTGGTTCTCGGTGGTGAGCAGTTCTTC
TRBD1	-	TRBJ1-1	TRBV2	CASSGRQGATEAFF	TGTGCCAGCAGTGGGCGACAGGGGGCAACTGAAGCTTTCTTT
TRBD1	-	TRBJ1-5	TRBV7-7	CASSLAGQGKLSNQPQHF	TGTGCTAGCAGCTTGGCCGGACAGGGGAAGTTAAGCAATCAGCCCCAGCATTTT
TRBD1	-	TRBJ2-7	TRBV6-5	CASSRTGRYEQYF	TGTGCCAGCAGTCGGACAGGGAGATACGAGCAGTACTTC
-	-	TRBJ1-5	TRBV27	CASSLGGSGQPQHF	TGTGCCAGCAGTTTGGGGGGGAGCGGACAGCCCCAGCATTTT
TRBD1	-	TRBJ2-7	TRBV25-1	CASSQGTGREQYF	TGTGCCAGCAGTCAAGGGACAGGGCGAGAGCAGTACTTC
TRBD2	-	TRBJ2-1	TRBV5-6	CASSETLAGGSGTYNEQFF	TGTGCCAGCAGCGAGACACTAGCGGGAGGGTCGGGAACCTACAATGAGCAGTTCTTC
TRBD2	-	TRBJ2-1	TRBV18	CASSISGGMDNEQFF	TGTGCCAGCTCGATTAGCGGGGGCATGGACAATGAGCAGTTCTTC
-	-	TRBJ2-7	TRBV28	CASSFWRTDYEQYF	TGTGCCAGCAGCTTCTGGAGAACCGACTACGAGCAGTACTTC
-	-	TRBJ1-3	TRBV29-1	CSVGGTGNTIYF	TGCAGCGTTGGGGGGACCGGAAACACCATATATTTT
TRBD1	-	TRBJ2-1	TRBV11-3	CASSPGQVNNEQFF	TGTGCCAGCAGCCCGGGACAGGTAAACAATGAGCAGTTCTTC
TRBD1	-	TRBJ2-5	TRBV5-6	CASSSTGTGYGETQYF	TGTGCCAGCAGCTCAACCGGGACAGGGTATGGAGAGACCCAGTACTTC
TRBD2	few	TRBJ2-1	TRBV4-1	CASSQDQLAGGHLRDEQFF	TGCGCCAGCAGCCAAGATCAACTAGCGGGGGGGCATCTCCGTGATGAGCAGTTCTTC
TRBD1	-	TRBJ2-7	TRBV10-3	CAISESDRAYEQYF	TGTGCCATCAGTGAGTCTGACAGGGCCTACGAGCAGTACTTC
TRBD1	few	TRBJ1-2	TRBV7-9	CASSLETGGTMGYTF	TGTGCCAGCAGCTTAGAGACAGGGGGGACTATGGGCTACACCTTC
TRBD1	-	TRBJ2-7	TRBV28	CASTPTGPPYEQYF	TGTGCCAGCACCCCGACAGGGCCCCCCTACGAGCAGTACTTC
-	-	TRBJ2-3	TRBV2	CASSFGGDWLSGTDTQYF	TGTGCCAGCAGTTTCGGAGGGGACTGGTTATCTGGCACAGATACGCAGTATTTT
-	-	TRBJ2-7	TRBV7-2	CASSSRRHPYEQYF	TGTGCCAGCAGCTCTCGCAGACACCCCTACGAGCAGTACTTC
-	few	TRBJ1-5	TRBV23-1	CASSRGTQPQHF	TGCGCCAGCAGTCGGGGTACTCAGCCCCAGCATTTT
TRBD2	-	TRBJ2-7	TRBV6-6	CASSTSGGAYEQYF	TGTGCCAGCAGTACTAGCGGAGGCGCCTACGAGCAGTACTTC
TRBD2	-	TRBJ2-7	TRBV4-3	CASSLSASGGAYEQYF	TGCGCCAGCAGCCTTTCAGCGAGCGGGGGGGCCTACGAGCAGTACTTC
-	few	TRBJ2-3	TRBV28	CASRAPGDTQYF	TGTGCCAGCCGTGCTCCGGGGGATACGCAGTATTTT
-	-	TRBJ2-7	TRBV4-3	CASSQGGGRPYEQYF	TGCGCCAGCAGCCAAGGGGGTGGCCGGCCCTACGAGCAGTACTTC
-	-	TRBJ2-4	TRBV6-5	CASSSRENIQYF	TGTGCCAGCAGTTCGAGAGAAAACATTCAGTACTTC
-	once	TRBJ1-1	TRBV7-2	CASSLWGEAFF	TGTGCCAGCAGCTTATGGGGGGAAGCTTTCTTT
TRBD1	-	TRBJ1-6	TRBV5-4	CASSFGQVNSPLHF	TGTGCCAGCAGCTTTGGACAGGTGAATTCACCCCTCCACTTT
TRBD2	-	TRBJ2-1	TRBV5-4	CASSLGGLAGNNEQFF	TGTGCCAGCAGCTTGGGGGGACTAGCGGGGAACAATGAGCAGTTCTTC
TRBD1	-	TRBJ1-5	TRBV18	CASSLQGDLTPQHF	TGTGCCAGCTCACTACAGGGGGATCTCACGCCCCAGCATTTT
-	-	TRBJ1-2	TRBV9	CASSPRTAELYGYTF	TGTGCCAGCAGCCCCCGGACCGCCGAACTCTATGGCTACACCTTC
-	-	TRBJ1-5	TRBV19	CASSVDRDQPQHF	TGTGCCAGTAGTGTCGACAGAGATCAGCCCCAGCATTTT
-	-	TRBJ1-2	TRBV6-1	CASSETSEGWGYTF	TGTGCCAGCAGTGAAACCAGCGAGGGATGGGGCTACACCTTC
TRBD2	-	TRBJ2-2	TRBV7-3	CASSRTSGSNTGELFF	TGTGCCAGCAGCCGAACTAGCGGTTCGAACACCGGGGAGCTGTTTTTT
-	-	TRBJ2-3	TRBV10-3	CAISERTGLRTSTDTQYF	TGTGCCATCAGTGAGAGAACGGGCCTGCGAACTAGCACAGATACGCAGTATTTT
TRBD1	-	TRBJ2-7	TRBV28	CASSLAVQGFYEQYF	TGTGCCAGCAGTTTGGCCGTACAGGGGTTTTACGAGCAGTACTTC